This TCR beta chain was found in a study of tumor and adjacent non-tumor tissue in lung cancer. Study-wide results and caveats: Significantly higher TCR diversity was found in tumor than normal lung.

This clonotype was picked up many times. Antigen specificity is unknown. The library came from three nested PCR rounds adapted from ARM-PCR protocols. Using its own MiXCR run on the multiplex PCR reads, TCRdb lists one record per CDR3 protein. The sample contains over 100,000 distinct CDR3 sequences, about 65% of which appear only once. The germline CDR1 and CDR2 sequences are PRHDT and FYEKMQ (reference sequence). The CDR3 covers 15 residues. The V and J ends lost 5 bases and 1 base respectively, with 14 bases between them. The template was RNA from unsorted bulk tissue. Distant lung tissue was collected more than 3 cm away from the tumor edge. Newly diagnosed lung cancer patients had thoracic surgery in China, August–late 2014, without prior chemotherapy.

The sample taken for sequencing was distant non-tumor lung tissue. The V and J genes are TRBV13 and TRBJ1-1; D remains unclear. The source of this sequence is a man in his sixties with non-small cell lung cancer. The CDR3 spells CASSLPLATNTEAFF. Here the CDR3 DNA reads TGTGCCAGCAGCCTCCCTCTGGCTACGAACACTGAAGCTTTCTTT.